This T cell receptor beta chain stems from a study of CD8 T cells in ankylosing spondylitis. Only a few counts were recorded for this clonotype. MiXCR, run by TCRdb on the 5' RACE reads, gives a single entry per CDR3 protein. The top ten clones hold around 8% of a sample with 250,000 to 350,000 distinct CDR3 sequences, approximately 20% of them seen once. The specimen was blood, either unsorted or a sorted T cell fraction (not recorded which). The sequence derives from a male donor with ankylosing spondylitis or in good health (not recorded which).

This CDR3 is CASSLELFRVFRDTQYF. The CDR3 nucleotides read TGTGCCAGCAGCTTAGAACTTTTCAGGGTATTTAGAGATACGCAGTATTTT. The chain is built from TRBV11-2 and TRBJ2-3, with D perhaps matching TRBD1 (5 bases). There are 17 residues in the CDR3. Germline CDR1 SGHAT, CDR2 FQNNGV. V shed 0 bases and J shed 5 bases, with 18 bases lying between them.